These 32 T cell receptor beta chains were all obtained from the same sample, sequenced in a study of blood T cell repertoires in COVID-19. Sequencing used immunoSEQ multiplex PCR; TCRdb keeps in-frame clones, though not all of them. The repertoire holds nearly 300,000 clones, with approximately 84% as singletons. The specimen was peripheral blood. Receptors were obtained from a human donor with COVID-19, enrolled during active disease. The donor label of this sample is uncertain.

The V call is TRBV7-3, the J call TRBJ2-7, with 9 bases lining up with TRBD1. The V and J ends lost 5 bases and 2 bases, in that order; junction bases with no gene match: 4. The length of the CDR3 is 14 residues. Germline V gene sequence: CDR1 SGHTA, CDR2 FQGTGA. The CDR3 loop is CASSPGTGPYEQYF. CDR3 coding DNA: TGTGCCAGCAGCCCCGGGACAGGGCCCTACGAGCAGTACTTC.

The rearrangement uses TRBV7-8 and TRBJ1-1; D unclear. This CDR3 region has 14 residues. V lost 5 bases and J 7 bases, leaving 17 bases between the germline ends. Germline CDR1 is SGHVS and CDR2 is FQNEAQ. In DNA form, the CDR3 reads TGTGCCAGCAGCCCGAGGGCGGAACCACGTGAAGCTTTCTTT. Translating gives CASSPRAEPREAFF.

The chain uses TRBV28 and TRBJ2-3; maybe TRBD2 (6 bases). The CDR3 has 16 residues. The V gene's germline CDR1 is MDHEN and CDR2 SYDVKM. V was trimmed by 6 bases and J by 6 bases, leaving 22 bases between them. The CDR3 nucleotides are TGTGCCAGCAGCCCTCAACTGGTCGGGAGAGGGGATACGCAGTATTTT. Translated: CASSPQLVGRGDTQYF.

CDR3 bases: TGTGCCAGTAGTATAGTAGTGACTAGCGGGTTAGCCTACAATGAGCAGTTCTTC. Protein: CASSIVVTSGLAYNEQFF. The chain has TRBV19 and TRBJ2-1; TRBD2 matches 10 bases. The CDR3 covers 18 residues. V lost 1 base and J lost 2; bases outside the gene matches: 8. CDR1 LNHDA and CDR2 SQIVND come from the germline V gene (reference sequence).

The sample holds a few counts of this clone. This rearrangement joins TRBV30 to TRBJ1-3, with 9 nucleotides matching TRBD1. The CDR3 runs 15 residues. Germline lookup yields CDR1 GTSNPN and CDR2 SVGIG (reference sequence). The V gene end was trimmed by 4 bases and the J gene end by 6 bases; junction bases not matched to a gene: 10. The CDR3 region has the DNA TGTGCCTGGACTCCGGGGACAGGGATTATAAACACCATATATTTT. This gives the protein CAWTPGTGIINTIYF. The full variable domain, in which reference TRBV30 and TRBJ1-3 provide the parts outside the CDR3, is SQTIHQWPATLVQPVGSPLSLECTVEGTSNPNLYWYRQAAGRGLQLLFYSVGIGQISSEVPQNLSASRPQDRQFILSSKKLLLSDSGFYLCAWTPGTGIINTIYFGEGSWLTVV.

The genes are TRBV6-5 and TRBJ2-2, with 9 bases identical to TRBD1. The CDR3 runs 15 residues. Trimming at V came to 6 bases and at J to 0 bases, leaving 2 bases not matched to a gene. Per germline, CDR1 MNHEY and CDR2 SVGAGI. The CDR3 nucleotides read TGTGCCAGCAGCCGGACAGGGGCGAACACCGGGGAGCTGTTTTTT. Its translation is CASSRTGANTGELFF.

The chain combines TRBV2 with TRBJ2-1, with a weak D call TRBD2 (6 bases). Germline V gene data show CDR1 as SNHLY and CDR2 as FYNNEI. This CDR3 is 15 amino acids long. The V and J ends lost 8 bases and 2 bases respectively, with 16 bases between them. The DNA for the CDR3 is TGTGCCAGCCCTGGGGAGGTCGGCGCCTACAATGAGCAGTTCTTC. Protein sequence: CASPGEVGAYNEQFF.

J is TRBJ2-1 and V is TRBV30; 11 bases agree with TRBD2. This CDR3 is 14 amino acids long. Trimming cost V 5 bases and J 6 bases; bases outside gene matches: 6. Germline CDR1 GTSNPN, CDR2 SVGIG (reference sequence). The CDR3 here is CAWRLAGRVNEQFF. The CDR3 region has the DNA TGTGCCTGGCGACTAGCGGGAAGGGTCAATGAGCAGTTCTTC.

The chain combines TRBV18 with TRBJ2-5; 9 bases map to TRBD2. The germline V gene has CDR1 KGHSH and CDR2 LQKENI. Trimming cost V 3 bases and J 3 bases; bases outside gene matches: 5. This CDR3 spans 15 amino acids. The CDR3 region has the DNA TGTGCCAGCTCACCGAATCCTAGCGGGAAAGAGACCCAGTACTTC. As protein: CASSPNPSGKETQYF.

The V and J genes are TRBV21-1 and TRBJ1-2. TRBV21-1 counts as a pseudogene. The CDR3 loop spans 15 amino acids. DNA of the CDR3: TGTGCCAGCAGCAAAGAGAGTCCCCGGGACTATGGCTACACCTTC. Residues: CASSKESPRDYGYTF.

Only one count was recorded for this clone. The rearrangement uses TRBV7-2 and TRBJ1-4; 10 bases align to TRBD1. Germline CDR1 and CDR2: SGHTA and FQGNSA. The CDR3 runs to 15 residues. V lost 5 bases and J lost 5; bases outside the gene matches: 5. CDR3 amino acids: CASSPAGQGNEKLFF. The CDR3 nucleotides read TGTGCCAGCAGCCCCGCGGGACAGGGGAATGAAAAACTGTTTTTT. The complete variable domain, with remaining parts taken from reference TRBV7-2 and TRBJ1-4, reads GAGVSQSPSNKVTEKGKDVELRCDPISGHTALYWYRQSLGQGLEFLIYFQGNSAPDKSGLPSDRFSAERTGGSVSTLTIQRTQQEDSAVYLCASSPAGQGNEKLFFGSGTQLSVL.

V is TRBV4-1 and J is TRBJ2-1; 10 positions agree with TRBD2. V shed 4 bases, J shed 5 bases, and the junction held 8 bases outside the gene matches. CDR1 is MGHRA and CDR2 is YSYEKL in the germline V gene. The CDR3 has 16 amino acids. CDR3 coding DNA: TGCGCCAGCAGCCTTAGGGGGACTAGCGCAGACAATGAGCAGTTCTTC. Encoded protein: CASSLRGTSADNEQFF.

In this sample, this clone turned up a few times. This chain connects TRBV7-2 to TRBJ1-5, with D perhaps TRBD1 (5 bases). The germline V gene encodes CDR1 SGHTA and CDR2 FQGNSA. The V gene lost 0 bases and the J gene lost 7 bases, with 13 bases spanning the gap. The CDR3 runs 15 residues. The CDR3 coding sequence is TGTGCCAGCAGCTTAGCGGGGGGTCGAGGACAGCCCCAGCATTTT. Its translation is CASSLAGGRGQPQHF.

The genes are TRBV19 and TRBJ1-4; 9 positions match TRBD1. J lost 10 bases, V lost 10 bases, and 10 bases had no gene match. CDR3 length equals 13 residues. The germline CDR1 and CDR2 sequences are LNHDA and SQIVND (reference sequence). The CDR3 DNA reads as TGTGCCACTTTCCCGGGACAGGGAGGAAAACTGTTTTTT. It yields the protein CATFPGQGGKLFF.

V gene TRBV5-1 combines with J gene TRBJ1-1; 10 positions match TRBD1. CDR3 length equals 14 residues. V trimming: 7 bases; J trimming: 3 bases; junction bases outside the gene matches: 6. Germline V gene data show CDR1 as SGHRS and CDR2 as YFSETQ. The CDR3 protein is CASAMDRGDTEAFF. CDR3 DNA sequence: TGCGCCAGCGCGATGGACAGGGGGGACACTGAAGCTTTCTTT.

The V gene is TRBV7-8, the J gene TRBJ1-5; 8 nucleotides agree with TRBD1. The CDR3 sequence is 15 residues long. V lost 4 bases to trimming and J lost 5 bases; unmatched junction nucleotides: 7. Per germline, CDR1 SGHVS and CDR2 FQNEAQ. The CDR3 protein is CASSSGDRRYQPQHF. Here the CDR3 DNA reads TGTGCCAGCAGCTCGGGGGACAGGCGGTATCAGCCCCAGCATTTT.

On this clone: Other DNA sequences from this sample encode an identical CDR3 as well. V and J are TRBV5-1 and TRBJ1-1, with 7 bases lining up with TRBD1. CDR1 and CDR2 (germline): SGHRS, YFSETQ. The CDR3 has 14 residues. With 0 bases clipped from V and 4 bases from J, the junction kept 3 bases outside the gene matches. CDR3 DNA: TGCGCCAGCAGCTTGGAGGGGGCGGGCACTGAAGCTTTCTTT. Its translation: CASSLEGAGTEAFF.

The chain carries TRBV19 and TRBJ1-4; D is uncertain. Per germline, CDR1 LNHDA and CDR2 SQIVND (reference sequence). This CDR3 has 14 residues. Trimming removed 10 bases from V and 7 bases from J, with 19 bases in between. The CDR3 region has the DNA TGTGCCACCCGACCGGCAGGCGAACCTGAAAAACTGTTTTTT. Translating it yields CATRPAGEPEKLFF.

CDR3 region: CSASRLAGIYEQYF. CDR3 sequence (DNA): TGCAGTGCTAGTAGACTAGCGGGAATCTACGAGCAGTACTTC. The rearrangement uses TRBV20-1 and TRBJ2-7, with 11 bases lining up with TRBD2. Germline V lookup: CDR1 DFQATT, CDR2 SNEGSKA (reference sequence). The CDR3 spans 14 residues. The V segment lost 3 bases and the J segment 3 bases; nucleotides outside the gene matches: 4.

The chain recombines TRBV30 with TRBJ2-1, with D uncertain. This CDR3 contains 13 residues. V was trimmed by 6 bases and J by 0 bases, leaving 9 bases between them. CDR1 is GTSNPN and CDR2 is SVGIG in the germline V gene (reference sequence). CDR3: CACTPPSYNEQFF. In DNA form, the CDR3 reads TGTGCCTGTACACCTCCCTCCTACAATGAGCAGTTCTTC.

The chain uses TRBV18 and TRBJ1-2, with D possibly TRBD1 on 5 matching bases. The CDR3 length is 15 residues. V was pared by 3 bases and J by 3 bases, with 14 bases between. CDR1 and CDR2 from the germline V gene are KGHSH and LQKENI. Here the CDR3 reads CASSPQTGSDYGYTF. For the CDR3, the DNA is TGTGCCAGCTCACCGCAAACAGGTTCAGACTATGGCTACACCTTC.

With regard to this clone: Other DNA sequences in the sample encode the same CDR3. This CDR3 is CASSLQGNNEKLFF. CDR3 in DNA: TGTGCCAGCAGCCTACAGGGAAATAATGAAAAACTGTTTTTT. The chain couples TRBV7-2 to TRBJ1-4; TRBD1 might be the D (6 bases). From germline, CDR1 is SGHTA and CDR2 FQGNSA. This CDR3 region has 14 residues. The germline V and J ends were trimmed by 5 bases and 4 bases, with 11 bases remaining between them.

This sequence joins TRBV5-4 and TRBJ1-2; the match to TRBD1 covers 8 bases. This CDR3 is 11 amino acids long. Germline trimming cut 4 bases from V and 10 bases from J; bases unmatched to any gene: 3. The V gene's germline CDR1 is SGHNT and CDR2 YYREEE (reference sequence). CDR3 sequence (DNA): TGTGCCAGCAGCCGGACAGGGAACTACACCTTC. This translates into CASSRTGNYTF. Drawing the rest from reference TRBV5-4 and TRBJ1-2, the complete variable domain is ETGVTQSPTHLIKTRGQQVTLRCSSQSGHNTVSWYQQALGQGPQFIFQYYREEENGRGNFPPRFSGLQFPNYSSELNVNALELDDSALYLCASSRTGNYTFGSGTRLTVV.

The chain employs TRBV28 and TRBJ2-7; 9 nucleotides align to TRBD1. Germline-derived CDR1 and CDR2 are MDHEN and SYDVKM. J was trimmed by 4 bases and V by 7 bases; bases with no gene match: 11. This CDR3 spans 15 amino acids. CDR3 loop: CASTLSGTGTYEQYF. The CDR3 DNA is TGTGCCAGCACTCTCTCCGGGACAGGGACTTACGAGCAGTACTTC. The complete variable domain, with remaining parts taken from reference TRBV28 and TRBJ2-7, reads DVKVTQSSRYLVKRTGEKVFLECVQDMDHENMFWYRQDPGLGLRLIYFSYDVKMKEKGDIPEGYSVSREKKERFSLILESASTNQTSMYLCASTLSGTGTYEQYFGPGTRLTVT.

The chain joins TRBV28 to TRBJ2-5; D is perhaps TRBD1 (6 bases). Trimming took off 2 bases at V and 1 base at J, with 14 bases between the two ends. Germline CDR1 MDHEN, CDR2 SYDVKM. This CDR3 is built from 16 residues. Written as DNA, the CDR3 is TGTGCCAGCAGTTTAGGGGAGAGGGGGACCCAAGAGACCCAGTACTTC. Protein: CASSLGERGTQETQYF. Based on the CDR3 plus reference TRBV28 and TRBJ2-5, the full variable domain is DVKVTQSSRYLVKRTGEKVFLECVQDMDHENMFWYRQDPGLGLRLIYFSYDVKMKEKGDIPEGYSVSREKKERFSLILESASTNQTSMYLCASSLGERGTQETQYFGPGTRLLVL.

J is TRBJ2-5 and V is TRBV5-4, with a possible D match to TRBD2 (5 bases). CDR1 and CDR2 (germline): SGHNT, YYREEE (reference sequence). Trimming removed 1 base at V and 6 bases at J, with 13 bases between. This CDR3 region has 14 residues. CDR3: CASSLPSAGKTQYF. CDR3 nucleotide sequence: TGTGCCAGCAGCTTGCCTTCAGCCGGGAAGACCCAGTACTTC. The variable domain in full, with the rest retrieved from reference TRBV5-4 and TRBJ2-5, is ETGVTQSPTHLIKTRGQQVTLRCSSQSGHNTVSWYQQALGQGPQFIFQYYREEENGRGNFPPRFSGLQFPNYSSELNVNALELDDSALYLCASSLPSAGKTQYFGPGTRLLVL.

This sequence joins TRBV9 and TRBJ2-3, with TRBD2 identical over 11 bases. V shed 0 bases, J shed 5 bases, and the junction held 5 bases outside the gene matches. Germline loops: CDR1 SGDLS, CDR2 YYNGEE. There are 16 residues in the CDR3. CDR3 bases: TGTGCCAGCAGCGTAGGGCTAGCGGGAGGAGGAGATACGCAGTATTTT. This encodes CASSVGLAGGGDTQYF.

The V gene is TRBV29-1, the J gene TRBJ1-6, with TRBD1 as a possible D gene (6 bases). Trimming took 6 bases from V and 7 from J, leaving 16 bases between them. The CDR3 is 14 amino acids. CDR1 and CDR2 from the germline V gene are SQVTM and ANQGSEA. The CDR3 here is CSVKQGLENSPLHF. As DNA, the CDR3 is TGCAGCGTAAAACAGGGTTTAGAAAATTCACCCCTCCACTTT. The full variable domain, with the rest looked up from reference TRBV29-1 and TRBJ1-6, is SAVISQKPSRDICQRGTSLTIQCQVDSQVTMMFWYRQQPGQSLTLIATANQGSEATYESGFVIDKFPISRPNLTFSTLTVSNMSPEDSSIYLCSVKQGLENSPLHFGNGTRLTVT.

This clone was seen more than once but under ten times. V gene TRBV5-4 combines with J gene TRBJ2-1; D is possibly TRBD1 (5 bases). Germline V gene lookup returns CDR1 SGHNT and CDR2 YYREEE (reference sequence). The CDR3 sequence is 13 residues long. The germline V and J ends were trimmed by 2 bases and 9 bases, with 12 bases remaining between them. The CDR3 bases are TGTGCCAGCAGCTTTCAGTGGGGCAGTGAGCAGTTCTTC. Amino acid sequence: CASSFQWGSEQFF.

The chain links TRBV11-2 to TRBJ1-1; perhaps TRBD1 as D (5 bases). The CDR3 has 14 amino acids. CDR1 is SGHAT and CDR2 is FQNNGV in the germline V gene. V gave up 5 bases and J gave up 5 bases, with 15 bases separating them. The CDR3 DNA follows: TGTGCCAGCAGCACAGACAGCTCCGGGACTGAAGCTTTCTTT. It encodes CASSTDSSGTEAFF.

This CDR3 reads CASGTRQALGNTIYF. CDR3 sequence (DNA): TGTGCCAGCGGTACTAGACAGGCGCTGGGAAACACCATATATTTT. The chain uses TRBV2 and TRBJ1-3, with a possible D match to TRBD1 (6 bases). Germline assignment: CDR1 SNHLY and CDR2 FYNNEI. Trimming removed 8 bases from V and 4 bases from J, with 18 bases in between. This CDR3 comprises 15 residues.

The J gene is TRBJ2-2, the V gene TRBV9; 9 bases are a match to TRBD2. With 7 bases clipped from V and 2 bases from J, the junction kept 3 bases outside the gene matches. This CDR3 has 14 residues. Germline V gene sequence: CDR1 SGDLS, CDR2 YYNGEE. The chain's CDR3 is CASGREGNTGELFF. The CDR3 bases are TGTGCCAGCGGGCGGGAGGGTAACACCGGGGAGCTGTTTTTT. Combining the CDR3 with reference TRBV9 and TRBJ2-2 gives the whole variable domain DSGVTQTPKHLITATGQRVTLRCSPRSGDLSVYWYQQSLDQGLQFLIQYYNGEERAKGNILERFSAQQFPDLHSELNLSSLELGDSALYFCASGREGNTGELFFGEGSRLTVL.